The 8 T cell receptor beta chains below come from one sample, sequenced in a study of metastatic and nonmetastatic thyroid tumors. Every patient underwent thyroid surgery untreated. With MiXCR, TCRdb called clones anew from the PCR reads. The top ten clones hold roughly 27% of a sample with about 7,100 clones, approximately 30% of them seen once. Sequencing was carried out using adjacent normal tissue. These receptors came from a male donor with papillary thyroid cancer or a benign thyroid nodule (not recorded which). Some clones in this sample may be carry-over from other donors' samples.

Regarding this clone: A junction end diverges from the germline sequence, so it may reflect a read error. The V gene is TRBV2, the J gene TRBJ2-3; D unresolved. This CDR3 comprises 12 residues. CDR1 is SNHLY and CDR2 is FYNNEI in the germline V gene. CDR3 in DNA: TGTGCCAGCAGTAGCGTCACAAATACGCAGTATTTT. Amino acid sequence: CASSSVTNTQYF.

This clone counts as large. The V and J genes are TRBV27 and TRBJ2-1; 7 bases line up with TRBD1. The CDR3 length is 15 residues. CDR1 and CDR2 (germline): MNHEY, SMNVEV (reference sequence). Trimming at V came to 5 bases and at J to 4 bases, leaving 8 bases not matched to a gene. CDR3 region: CASSQSGTEYNEQFF. In nucleotides, the CDR3 is TGTGCCAGCAGTCAATCGGGGACAGAGTACAATGAGCAGTTCTTC.

This clone came up many times. The rearrangement joins TRBV18 to TRBJ2-1; tentative D call: TRBD2 (5 bases). Trimming left V 1 base short and J 6 bases short, with 10 bases between. The CDR3 contains 14 residues. Germline-derived CDR1 and CDR2 are KGHSH and LQKENI. The CDR3 spells CASSPLIRGNEQFF. In nucleotides, the CDR3 is TGTGCCAGCTCACCACTTATACGGGGCAATGAGCAGTTCTTC.

This sequence joins TRBV11-2 and TRBJ2-1; no clear D gene. This CDR3 spans 14 amino acids. Trimming shortened V by 2 bases and J by 4 bases, and 9 bases separated the two germline ends. The germline CDR1 and CDR2 sequences are SGHAT and FQNNGV. CDR3 sequence: CASSLSSAYNEQFF. In nucleotides, the CDR3 is TGTGCCAGCAGCTTAAGTTCCGCGTACAATGAGCAGTTCTTC.

This clone was seen more than once but under ten times. One junction end does not reproduce the germline sequence, and a read error may be involved. This sequence joins TRBV6-1 and TRBJ2-2; tentative D call: TRBD2 (5 bases). The CDR3 has 17 amino acids. Germline values: CDR1 MNHNS, CDR2 SASEGT. CDR3 bases: TGTGCCAGCATTCCCTACTCGGGAAAAGGTTACACCGGGGAGCTGCTTTTT. Translated, it gives CASIPYSGKGYTGELLF.

This clone was picked up many times. V is TRBV5-6 and J is TRBJ2-7, with D maybe TRBD2 (6 bases). Per the germline V gene, CDR1 is SGHDT and CDR2 is YYEEEE. The V end was cut by 4 bases, the J end by 5 bases, with 19 bases between. The length of the CDR3 is 15 residues. The CDR3 reads CASSLRRRESNEQYF. DNA for the CDR3: TGTGCCAGCAGCCTGCGACGGAGGGAGTCCAACGAGCAGTACTTC.

The chain recombines TRBV11-2 with TRBJ2-3; 7 bases line up with TRBD2. Per the germline V gene, CDR1 is SGHAT and CDR2 is FQNNGV. CDR3 length: 16 residues. J was trimmed by 2 bases and V by 1 base; bases with no gene match: 6. CDR3: CASSLGLTSDTDTQYF. In nucleotides, the CDR3 is TGTGCCAGCAGCTTAGGACTCACTAGCGACACAGATACGCAGTATTTT.

The chain links TRBV20-1 to TRBJ2-7, with no clear D. V was shortened by 6 bases and J by 3 bases, with 15 bases between the two germline ends. The CDR3 is made up of 13 amino acids. The germline V gene encodes CDR1 DFQATT and CDR2 SNEGSKA (reference sequence). The CDR3 region is CSAWGPDGYEQYF. CDR3 in DNA: TGCAGTGCCTGGGGTCCTGATGGCTACGAGCAGTACTTC.